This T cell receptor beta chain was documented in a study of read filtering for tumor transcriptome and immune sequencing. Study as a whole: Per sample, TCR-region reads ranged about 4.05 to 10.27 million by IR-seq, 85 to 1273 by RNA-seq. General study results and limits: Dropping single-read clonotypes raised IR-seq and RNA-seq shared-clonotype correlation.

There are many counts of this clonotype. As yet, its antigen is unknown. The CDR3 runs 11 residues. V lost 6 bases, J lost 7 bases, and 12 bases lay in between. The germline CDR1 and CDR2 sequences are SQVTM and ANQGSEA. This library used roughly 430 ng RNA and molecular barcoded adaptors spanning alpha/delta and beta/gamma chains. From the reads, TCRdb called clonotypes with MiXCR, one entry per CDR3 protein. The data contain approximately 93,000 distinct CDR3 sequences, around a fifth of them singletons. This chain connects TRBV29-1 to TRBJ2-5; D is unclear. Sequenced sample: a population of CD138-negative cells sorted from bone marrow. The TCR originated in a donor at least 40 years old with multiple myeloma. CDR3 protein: CSVPGGMTQYF. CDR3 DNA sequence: TGCAGCGTCCCGGGTGGGATGACCCAGTACTTC.